Below, one TCR beta chain is given with its context. The sample belongs to a study of CD8 T cells in Susac syndrome. Random hexamers were used to reverse transcribe an amount of roughly 0.45 to 1 ug RNA. TCRdb analysed the immunoSEQ multiplex PCR reads with MiXCR anew, one entry per CDR3 protein. The sample has 180,000 or so distinct CDR3 sequences; about 94% are singletons. The J segment lost 0 bases and the V segment lost 6 bases, leaving 6 bases of the junction unmatched. Per germline, CDR1 GTSNPN and CDR2 SVGIG (reference sequence). The CDR3 covers 14 residues. This sequence originates from a human donor in good health. Sequenced sample: CD4+ T cells from PBMCs. This chain uses TRBV30 with TRBJ1-1, with 8 bases aligning to TRBD1. CDR3 in amino acids: CACGQGYMNTEAFF. The DNA of the CDR3 is TGTGCCTGTGGACAGGGATATATGAACACTGAAGCTTTCTTT.